Listed here are 28 T cell receptor beta chains from one sample, sequenced in a study of low-dose radiotherapy and immunotherapy resistance in tumors. TRAV- and TRBV-specific primers, spanning alpha and beta chains, primed first-strand cDNA. Both a constant-region primer and a V-primer adapter served to amplify TCRs across roughly 21 PCR cycles. TCRdb re-derived calls from the reads in MiXCR, one entry per CDR3 protein. This table has fewer than 90,000 distinct CDR3 sequences, around 32% appearing once. Time point here: before trial treatment. The source material was PBMCs, sampled before treatment. These receptors originate from a female donor with ovarian cancer.

This clonotype has a handful of counts. The rearrangement links TRBV6-6 to TRBJ1-1; a weak D match, TRBD1 (6 bases). Germline V CDR1 and CDR2: MNHNY, SVGAGI (reference sequence). CDR3 length: 14 amino acids. Trimming cost V 6 bases and J 1 base, with 12 bases left between them. CDR3 DNA: TGTGCCAGCAGCCTGGGACACGAGAACACTGAAGCTTTCTTT. This encodes CASSLGHENTEAFF.

There are a few counts of this clonotype. A much larger clone lies one base from this, so it may be a read error. The chain combines TRBV6-2 or TRBV6-3 with TRBJ2-6; D might be TRBD1 (5 bases). This CDR3 comprises 15 residues. CDR1 and CDR2 from the germline V gene are MNHEY and SVGEGT. DNA of the CDR3: TGTGCCAGCAGTTACGGCGGCTCTGGGGCCGACGTCCTGACTTTC. Its translation: CASSYGGSGADVLTF.

This clonotype was counted a few times. This chain joins TRBV6-2 or TRBV6-3 and TRBJ1-1; D is perhaps TRBD1 (5 bases). The CDR3 is made up of 13 amino acids. Looked up from germline, CDR1 is MNHEY and CDR2 is SVGEGT. Trimming removed 6 bases from V and 5 bases from J, with 13 bases in between. The CDR3 nucleotides are TGTGCCAGCAGCAGAGACAGAGGAACTGAAGCTTTCTTT. Amino acids: CASSRDRGTEAFF.

In this sample, this clonotype turned up many times. The chain recombines TRBV6-6 with TRBJ2-1; D is possibly TRBD2 (5 bases). The germline V gene has CDR1 MNHNY and CDR2 SVGAGI (reference sequence). Trimming shortened V by 6 bases and J by 7 bases, and 10 bases separated the two germline ends. This CDR3 spans 12 amino acids. CDR3 DNA: TGTGCCAGCAGGCGGACGGGGAATGAGCAGTTCTTC. It codes for CASRRTGNEQFF.

Concerning this clonotype: At one end the junction does not follow the germline gene, possibly because of a read error. The chain employs TRBV5-1 and TRBJ2-3, with 9 bases fitting TRBD1. The V gene's germline CDR1 is SGHRS and CDR2 YFSETQ. CDR3 length equals 15 residues. The CDR3 bases are TGCACCAGCAGCTTGGGCGGGACAGGGATCTACGAGCAGTATTTT. This codes for CTSSLGGTGIYEQYF.

The rearrangement uses TRBV28 and TRBJ2-1; D may match TRBD1 or TRBD2 (5 bases each). Trimming took off 10 bases at V and 6 bases at J, with 16 bases between the two ends. The germline V gene has CDR1 MDHEN and CDR2 SYDVKM. This CDR3 has 13 amino acids. In DNA form, the CDR3 reads TGTGCCACGACCCCCGGGGCGGGCAATGAGCAGTTCTTC. Its translation: CATTPGAGNEQFF.

Many counts were recorded for this clonotype. V is TRBV28 and J is TRBJ1-1; D gene unclear. Germline V CDR1 and CDR2: MDHEN, SYDVKM. Trimming stripped 3 bases from V and 0 bases from J, with 17 bases between. This CDR3 contains 17 residues. The CDR3 here is CASSFDSVRQVNTEAFF. The CDR3 nucleotides are TGTGCCAGCAGTTTCGATTCGGTCCGGCAGGTGAACACTGAAGCTTTCTTT.

In this sample, this clonotype turned up many times. The V and J genes are TRBV3-1 and TRBJ2-1; D is unresolved. The germline V and J ends were trimmed by 5 bases and 4 bases, with 15 bases remaining between them. The CDR3 length is 15 residues. Germline lookup yields CDR1 LGHDT and CDR2 YNNKEL (reference sequence). DNA for the CDR3: TGTGCCAGCAGCAGCCGGGCCTTAGCTTACAATGAGCAGTTCTTC. Protein product: CASSSRALAYNEQFF.

This clonotype has ten or more counts. The rearrangement uses TRBV20-1 and TRBJ1-4; no clear D gene. Per germline, CDR1 DFQATT and CDR2 SNEGSKA (reference sequence). V shed 5 bases and J shed 11 bases, with 12 bases lying between them. The CDR3 spans 11 residues. The CDR3 nucleotides are TGCAGTGCTTCCATAGAGGCGAAACTGTTTTTT. Protein product: CSASIEAKLFF.

This clonotype was observed many times. The rearrangement joins TRBV19 to TRBJ1-1, with 7 bases that match TRBD1. The V segment lost 6 bases and the J segment 0 bases; nucleotides outside the gene matches: 7. Per germline, CDR1 LNHDA and CDR2 SQIVND (reference sequence). The CDR3 length is 15 residues. The CDR3 reads CASRGAGTVNTEAFF. The DNA of the CDR3 is TGTGCCAGTAGAGGTGCGGGGACAGTGAACACTGAAGCTTTCTTT. The entire variable domain, with the rest obtained from reference TRBV19 and TRBJ1-1, is as follows: DGGITQSPKYLFRKEGQNVTLSCEQNLNHDAMYWYRQDPGQGLRLIYYSQIVNDFQKGDIAEGYSVSREKKESFPLTVTSAQKNPTAFYLCASRGAGTVNTEAFFGQGTRLTVV.

This clonotype was picked up many times. The chain has TRBV6-5 and TRBJ2-1; 8 bases are a match to TRBD2. The germline gives CDR1 MNHEY, CDR2 SVGAGI. Losses at the gene ends were 5 bases for V and 3 bases for J; bases not matched to a gene: 6. There are 15 residues in the CDR3. Written as DNA, the CDR3 is TGTGCCAGCAGTGCCCGGGAGGGGGGCTACAATGAGCAGTTCTTC. Residues: CASSAREGGYNEQFF.

In its sample, this clonotype was seen a few times. Relative to the germline gene, one junction end is altered; a read error may explain this. The genes are TRBV4-3 and TRBJ2-3; either TRBD1 or TRBD2 may supply D (5 bases each). From germline, CDR1 is LGHNA and CDR2 YSLEER. The CDR3 is made up of 14 amino acids. CDR3 loop: CASSLRGRTDTQFF. CDR3 sequence (DNA): TGCGCCAGCAGCCTTCGGGGCCGCACAGATACGCAGTTTTTT.

Regarding this clonotype: One base separates it from a far larger clone, so it is likely a read error. This sequence joins TRBV5-3 and TRBJ2-5; 9 bases agree with TRBD1. TRBV5-3 is marked as an open reading frame, function uncertain. With V trimmed by 4 bases and J by 0 bases, 7 bases remained unmatched. This CDR3 has 16 amino acids. The CDR3 nucleotides are TGTGCCAGAAGCCCCGGGACAGGGTTCGACCAAGAGACCCAGTACTTC. Protein sequence: CARSPGTGFDQETQYF.

On this clonotype itself: It differs at one base from a far larger clone, so likely a read error. V gene TRBV7-9 combines with J gene TRBJ2-1; the D call may be TRBD1 or TRBD2 (5 bases each). The CDR3 has 16 residues. Germline V lookup: CDR1 SEHNR, CDR2 FQNEAQ (reference sequence). V was trimmed by 7 bases and J by 5 bases, leaving 21 bases between them. CDR3 DNA sequence: TGTGCCAGCAACGGGGCTGTAATAGGGGTGGACAATGAGCAGTTCTTC. Translation gives CASNGAVIGVDNEQFF.

The V call is TRBV5-6, the J call TRBJ2-7; tentatively, D is TRBD1 (6 bases). Per the germline V gene, CDR1 is SGHDT and CDR2 is YYEEEE. V lost 4 bases and J lost 3, with 11 bases in between. CDR3 size: 13 residues. The CDR3 protein is CASSPRTVYEQYF. The CDR3 DNA reads TGTGCCAGCAGCCCGAGGACAGTCTACGAGCAGTACTTC. Complete variable domain (other parts from reference TRBV5-6 and TRBJ2-7): DAGVTQSPTHLIKTRGQQVTLRCSPKSGHDTVSWYQQALGQGPQFIFQYYEEEERQRGNFPDRFSGHQFPNYSSELNVNALLLGDSALYLCASSPRTVYEQYFGPGTRLTVT.

V is TRBV29-1 and J is TRBJ1-2, with D possibly being TRBD1 (5 bases). Trimming removed 2 bases from V and 7 bases from J, with 14 bases in between. The germline V gene has CDR1 SQVTM and CDR2 ANQGSEA. The CDR3 sequence is 13 residues long. The CDR3 nucleotides read TGCAGCGTTGAACCCGAGAAGAGGGGTGGCTACACCTTC. Translated, it gives CSVEPEKRGGYTF.

This clonotype was counted at least ten times. The rearrangement joins TRBV7-2 to TRBJ2-2; D perhaps matches TRBD2 (6 bases). The CDR3 consists of 17 residues. Trimming left V 3 bases short and J 2 bases short, with 16 bases between. Germline CDR1 and CDR2: SGHTA and FQGNSA. The DNA for the CDR3 is TGTGCCAGCAGCTTCTTTTCCCGGACTACCAACACCGGGGAGCTGTTTTTT. Translating it yields CASSFFSRTTNTGELFF.

The sample holds many counts of this clonotype. The J gene is TRBJ2-7, the V gene TRBV5-4; 9 bases map to TRBD1. The CDR3 covers 15 residues. Germline assignment: CDR1 SGHNT and CDR2 YYREEE (reference sequence). V shed 0 bases, J shed 3 bases, and the junction held 4 bases outside the gene matches. The CDR3 DNA is TGTGCCAGCAGCTTGGGGGGACAGGGAGGCTACGAGCAGTACTTC. Translated: CASSLGGQGGYEQYF.

This clonotype occurred many times. The rearrangement uses TRBV19 and TRBJ2-7; D gene ambiguous. Trimming removed 6 bases at V and 0 bases at J, with 6 bases between. Germline CDR1 reads LNHDA; CDR2 reads SQIVND (reference sequence). This CDR3 is built from 12 residues. Here the CDR3 reads CASSDSSYEQYF. CDR3 DNA: TGTGCCAGTAGCGATAGCTCCTACGAGCAGTACTTC.

This clonotype was counted many times. V usage is TRBV20-1 and J usage is TRBJ2-7; 9 bases fit TRBD2. Germline CDR1 and CDR2: DFQATT and SNEGSKA (reference sequence). V gave up 6 bases and J gave up 0 bases; unmatched junction bases: 9. The CDR3 spans 15 residues. The CDR3, as DNA: TGCAGTGCCTCTAGCGGGACTTCTGTCTCCTACGAGCAGTACTTC. Its protein is CSASSGTSVSYEQYF.

The chain recombines TRBV28 with TRBJ2-5, with TRBD1 matching 9 bases. The CDR3 sequence is 12 residues long. Germline V lookup: CDR1 MDHEN, CDR2 SYDVKM. The ends lost 9 bases at V and 5 bases at J; junction bases unmatched: 4. CDR3 in amino acids: CASTGGYETQYF. DNA of the CDR3: TGTGCCAGTACAGGGGGCTACGAGACCCAGTACTTC.

J is TRBJ2-1 and V is TRBV2; D unclear. CDR1 and CDR2 (germline): SNHLY, FYNNEI. V was trimmed by 4 bases and J by 14 bases, leaving 12 bases between them. The CDR3 runs 11 residues. CDR3 loop: CASSVGRWEFF. The CDR3 DNA follows: TGTGCCAGCAGTGTAGGCAGGTGGGAGTTCTTC. Variable domain in full (rest from reference TRBV2 and TRBJ2-1): EPEVTQTPSHQVTQMGQEVILRCVPISNHLYFYWYRQILGQKVEFLVSFYNNEISEKSEIFDDQFSVERPDGSNFTLKIRSTKLEDSAMYFCASSVGRWEFFGPGTRLTVL.

The rearrangement uses TRBV19 and TRBJ1-6, with D unclear. Germline assignment: CDR1 LNHDA and CDR2 SQIVND (reference sequence). This CDR3 spans 13 amino acids. V was pared by 10 bases and J by 7 bases, with 14 bases between. The CDR3 loop is CATSDISNSPLHF. Written as DNA, the CDR3 is TGTGCCACCTCTGACATCAGCAATTCACCCCTCCACTTT.

In this sample, this clonotype turned up many times. The chain links TRBV9 to TRBJ2-2; possible D gene TRBD2, 5 bases. Germline lookup yields CDR1 SGDLS and CDR2 YYNGEE. Deletions cut 5 bases from V and 7 bases from J, with 12 bases between. The CDR3 runs 13 residues. CDR3 region: CASSRGLVGELFF. In DNA, the CDR3 is TGTGCCAGCAGTCGGGGTCTCGTCGGGGAGCTGTTTTTT.

This clonotype was seen repeatedly, ten times or more. The rearrangement links TRBV30 to TRBJ2-3; D gene uncertain. Germline CDR1 and CDR2: GTSNPN and SVGIG (reference sequence). V was trimmed by 4 bases and J by 4 bases, leaving 6 bases between them. There are 11 residues in the CDR3. CDR3 loop: CAWTGADTQYF. The DNA for the CDR3 is TGTGCCTGGACTGGGGCAGATACGCAGTATTTT.

As concerns this clonotype: This sequence is one base from a far larger clone and is likely a read error. The chain joins TRBV24-1 to TRBJ2-3; D perhaps matches TRBD2 (5 bases). Germline V gene data show CDR1 as KGHDR and CDR2 as SFDVKD. CDR3 length equals 15 residues. Trimming left V 4 bases short and J 0 bases short, with 10 bases between. The CDR3 bases are TGTGCCACCAGTGAAGCCCCGGGGAGCACAGATACGCAGTATTTT. Translation: CATSEAPGSTDTQYF.

This clonotype was seen only a few times. The genes are TRBV5-1 and TRBJ2-5, with TRBD2 matching over 7 bases. CDR1 and CDR2 from the germline V gene are SGHRS and YFSETQ. J lost 4 bases, V lost 2 bases, and 11 bases had no gene match. The CDR3 sequence is 16 residues long. This CDR3 is CASSFTHGGMGETQYF. The CDR3 nucleotides read TGCGCCAGCAGCTTTACTCACGGGGGGATGGGAGAGACCCAGTACTTC.

This clonotype was detected ten times or more. The chain is built from TRBV3-1 and TRBJ2-7; 7 nucleotides match TRBD1. J was trimmed by 6 bases and V by 4 bases; bases with no gene match: 9. The CDR3 contains 14 residues. Germline V CDR1 and CDR2: LGHDT, YNNKEL (reference sequence). The CDR3 sequence: CASSRTGTAVEQYF. The DNA for the CDR3 is TGTGCCAGCAGCCGAACCGGGACAGCGGTCGAGCAGTACTTC.